These T cell receptor beta chains were read from a single sample in a study of T cell responses to AZD1222 COVID-19 vaccine. Clones were read by immunoSEQ multiplex PCR, and TCRdb kept only the in-frame ones, dropping some. Of 80,000 to 90,000 clones listed, 90% are singletons. The sequenced sample was peripheral blood, obtained on day 0 of AZD1222 vaccination. All receptors come from an adult in good health. Both conserved end residues are part of each CDR3. A D gene is named only where the DNA matches it firmly. The size entry is marked missing in some rows and otherwise reads once, few, many or a size class.

>TRBD1|.|TRBV5-4|TRBJ2-2
CASSPRQGIVTGELFF
TGTGCCAGCAGCCCTCGACAGGGGATTGTCACCGGGGAGCTGTTTTTT
>.|.|TRBV7-8|TRBJ1-6
CASSLARTNLRDFNSPLHF
TGTGCCAGCAGCTTAGCGCGGACGAACCTCCGGGACTTTAATTCACCCCTCCACTTT
>TRBD1|.|TRBV18|TRBJ2-7
CASSNDDRVYEQYF
TGTGCCAGCTCAAACGATGACAGGGTCTACGAGCAGTACTTC
>.|once|TRBV7-9|TRBJ1-3
CASGRGSGNTIYF
TGTGCCAGCGGCAGGGGCTCTGGAAACACCATATATTTT
>.|once|TRBV3-1/TRBV3-2|TRBJ2-2
CASSQEYGELFF
TGTGCCAGCAGCCAAGAATACGGGGAGCTGTTTTTT
>TRBD1|.|TRBV5-8|TRBJ1-5
CASSLVGQSNQPQHF
TGTGCCAGCAGCTTGGTGGGACAGAGCAATCAGCCCCAGCATTTT
>.|few|TRBV29-1|TRBJ1-1
CSVELEKGEAFF
TGCAGCGTTGAACTCGAGAAAGGCGAAGCTTTCTTT
>TRBD1|.|TRBV5-5|TRBJ1-4
CASSSGQVEKLFF
TGTGCCAGCAGCAGTGGACAGGTGGAAAAACTGTTTTTT
>.|.|TRBV15|TRBJ2-1
CATSRERNTAYSYNEQFF
TGTGCCACCAGCAGAGAGAGGAATACAGCTTACTCCTACAATGAGCAGTTCTTC
>.|.|TRBV7-9|TRBJ1-1
CASSFYTGLNTEAFF
TGTGCCAGCAGCTTTTACACAGGGCTGAACACTGAAGCTTTCTTT
>.|.|TRBV5-4|TRBJ1-4
CASSLGQGNEKLFF
TGTGCCAGCAGCTTGGGGCAGGGAAATGAAAAACTGTTTTTT
>.|.|TRBV5-1|TRBJ1-5
CASRPSPDQPQHF
TGCGCCAGCCGCCCGAGTCCGGATCAGCCCCAGCATTTT
>.|.|TRBV15|TRBJ2-7
CATSRGERGEQYF
TGTGCCACCAGCAGAGGAGAACGGGGTGAGCAGTACTTC
>.|.|TRBV6-5|TRBJ1-2
CASSSGSYGYTF
TGTGCCAGCAGCAGTGGCAGCTATGGCTACACCTTC
>.|.|TRBV7-9|TRBJ2-7
CASSGAVRGSYEQYF
TGTGCCAGCAGCGGGGCTGTGAGGGGCTCCTACGAGCAGTACTTC
>TRBD1|.|TRBV3-1/TRBV3-2|TRBJ1-5
CASSQGTGTRRGPQHF
TGTGCCAGCAGCCAAGGGACAGGGACACGGCGTGGGCCCCAGCATTTT
>TRBD2|once|TRBV4-2|TRBJ2-3
CASSQDGETSGGSDTQYF
TGTGCCAGCAGCCAAGATGGTGAGACTAGCGGGGGGTCAGATACGCAGTATTTT
>.|.|TRBV19|TRBJ2-1
CASSSFWEQFF
TGTGCCAGTAGTTCCTTTTGGGAGCAGTTCTTC
>.|.|TRBV11-3|TRBJ1-1
CASSLGGNTEAFF
TGTGCCAGCAGCTTAGGGGGGAACACTGAAGCTTTCTTT
>.|.|TRBV6-6|TRBJ1-3
CASTKGGGENTIYF
TGTGCCAGCACCAAGGGTGGAGGAGAAAACACCATATATTTT
>.|.|TRBV28|TRBJ1-5
CASSAVPPQHF
TGTGCCAGCAGTGCTGTTCCGCCCCAGCATTTT
>.|.|TRBV7-9|TRBJ1-1
CASSPLQDWNTEAFF
TGTGCCAGCAGCCCCCTACAGGATTGGAACACTGAAGCTTTCTTT
>TRBD2|.|TRBV6-5|TRBJ2-3
CASIKRTSGGYTQYF
TGTGCCAGCATAAAACGGACTAGCGGGGGATATACGCAGTATTTT
>.|.|TRBV6-5|TRBJ1-3
CASTTWGPGNTIYF
TGTGCCAGCACAACTTGGGGTCCTGGAAACACCATATATTTT
>.|.|TRBV28|TRBJ1-5
CASSLGLGGNQPQHF
TGTGCCAGCAGTTTAGGGTTGGGAGGGAATCAGCCCCAGCATTTT
>.|.|TRBV5-5|TRBJ2-7
CASSLRPPESSYEQYF
TGTGCCAGCAGCTTGCGCCCTCCCGAGAGCTCCTACGAGCAGTACTTC
>TRBD1|.|TRBV25-1|TRBJ1-3
CASSSRTGGSGNTIYF
TGTGCCAGCAGTTCAAGGACAGGGGGCTCTGGAAACACCATATATTTT
>.|.|TRBV19|TRBJ1-2
CASSRTERLPDYGYTF
TGTGCCAGTAGTAGAACAGAGCGGCTGCCTGACTATGGCTACACCTTC
>.|.|TRBV29-1|TRBJ1-5
CSVGGSNQPQHF
TGCAGCGTTGGCGGAAGCAATCAGCCCCAGCATTTT
>TRBD2|.|TRBV19|TRBJ2-3
CATDLAGGTTDTQYF
TGTGCCACCGACTTAGCGGGGGGCACCACAGATACGCAGTATTTT
>TRBD1|.|TRBV30|TRBJ2-6
CAWSGQGVSGANVLTF
TGTGCCTGGAGTGGCCAGGGGGTGTCAGGGGCCAACGTCCTGACTTTC
>.|.|TRBV3-1/TRBV3-2|TRBJ2-2
CASSLLPRELFF
TGTGCCAGCAGCTTGCTCCCCCGGGAGCTGTTTTTT
>TRBD1|.|TRBV5-1|TRBJ1-6
CASSQNRGNSPLHF
TGCGCCAGCAGCCAAAACAGGGGTAATTCACCCCTCCACTTT